This entry describes one T cell receptor (beta chain). One entry per CDR3 protein, called by TCRdb with MiXCR from the PCR reads. The sample has 60,000 to 70,000 distinct CDR3 sequences; around 20% are singletons. Germline CDR1 and CDR2: MNHEY and SVGEGT. The CDR3 sequence is 15 residues long. Trimming at V came to 6 bases and at J to 9 bases, leaving 13 bases not matched to a gene. The sample belongs to a study of molecular identifiers for immune sequencing clone quantification. This clonotype was sampled from a human donor in good health. Some libraries in this study had Jurkat cell RNA spiked in. Sequences were obtained from naive CD8+ T cells from blood, with Jurkat cell RNA spiked in. Specified subset: FACS-sorted CD8+CD4-CCR7+CD45RA+ naive T cells. The chain links TRBV6-2 or TRBV6-3 to TRBJ2-1; 8 nucleotides agree with TRBD1. The CDR3 nucleotides read TGTGCCAGCAGAGTAGCAGGGGGCATCTGGAGTGAGCAGTTCTTC. Its protein product is CASRVAGGIWSEQFF.